This T cell receptor (beta chain) emerged from a study of shared clonotypes between healthy human individuals. The CDR3 extends over 19 amino acids. Germline trimming cut 5 bases from V and 2 bases from J; bases unmatched to any gene: 15. The germline gives CDR1 SGHNT, CDR2 YENEEA. Study-wide results and limits: Rarefaction curves obtained for sorted subsets showed sequencing incomplete despite large depth.

Using immunoSEQ multiplex PCR, the repertoire was profiled, and TCRdb retains in-frame clones only, with some absent. This sample yields roughly 1 million clones, of which 60% to 80% are seen a single time; approximately 1.5% belongs to the top ten. Remarks on this clone: Its antigen remains unknown.

The sequence was collected from a young man in good health. What was sequenced was memory CD4+ T cells sorted from blood. As to subset: CD45RA-negative fraction. The chain carries TRBV11-3 and TRBJ2-2, with 9 bases fitting TRBD2. CDR3 DNA: TGTGCCAGCAGCCCCAGTCGTCCGGTAGCGGGAGCTAACACCGGGGAGCTGTTTTTT. Translated: CASSPSRPVAGANTGELFF.